One sample yielded the 20 T cell receptor beta chains listed below, sequenced in a study of blood T cell repertoires in COVID-19. The assay was immunoSEQ multiplex PCR, and TCRdb's table has in-frame clones only and misses some. The profile shows around 200,000 clones, around 80% of them singletons. The sequenced material came from peripheral blood. These receptors were collected from a woman in her 70s with COVID-19, enrolled during active disease.

This rearrangement joins TRBV28 to TRBJ1-5; no clear D gene. Trimming left V 2 bases short and J 5 bases short, with 7 bases between. The CDR3 totals 13 residues. Germline CDR1 MDHEN, CDR2 SYDVKM. CDR3 residues: CASSLITDQPQHF. The CDR3 nucleotides read TGTGCCAGCAGTTTAATTACGGATCAGCCCCAGCATTTT.

This clone was picked up a small number of times. The rearrangement uses TRBV6-6 and TRBJ2-2; 11 bases are shared with TRBD2. There are 15 residues in the CDR3. Per germline, CDR1 MNHNY and CDR2 SVGAGI (reference sequence). V lost 7 bases and J lost 3; bases outside the gene matches: 4. In nucleotides, the CDR3 is TGTGCCAGCACCAGACTAGCGGGGCACACCGGGGAGCTGTTTTTT. This translates into CASTRLAGHTGELFF.

The chain has TRBV5-6 and TRBJ1-1, with 7 bases lining up with TRBD1. This CDR3 is 15 amino acids long. V shed 5 bases, J shed 5 bases, and the junction held 12 bases outside the gene matches. Germline-derived CDR1 and CDR2 are SGHDT and YYEEEE. The CDR3 DNA is TGTGCCAGCAGACTTGCCCCAGGGGGGTTGACTGAAGCTTTCTTT. Translated, it gives CASRLAPGGLTEAFF.

The rearrangement links TRBV12-5 to TRBJ1-5, with D maybe TRBD1 (5 bases). CDR3 size: 15 residues. V lost 8 bases, J lost 4 bases, and 18 bases lay in between. Germline V CDR1 and CDR2: LGHNT, FRNRAP. CDR3 loop: CASNGRTHYNQPQHF. CDR3 DNA sequence: TGTGCTAGTAATGGGCGGACACACTATAATCAGCCCCAGCATTTT.

This chain joins TRBV6-5 and TRBJ1-2; the match to TRBD1 covers 7 bases. The V segment lost 7 bases and the J segment 8 bases; nucleotides outside the gene matches: 10. CDR1 is MNHEY and CDR2 is SVGAGI in the germline V gene. CDR3 length: 13 amino acids. DNA of the CDR3: TGTGCCAGCAAGAGTAACAGGGGATCGGGCTACACCTTC. This sequence encodes CASKSNRGSGYTF.

This chain links TRBV6-5 with TRBJ2-7; perhaps TRBD1 as D (6 bases). There are 13 residues in the CDR3. The V gene's germline CDR1 is MNHEY and CDR2 SVGAGI. The V gene lost 8 bases and the J gene lost 0 bases, with 11 bases spanning the gap. As DNA, the CDR3 is TGTGCCAGCTCACGGACAGTCTCCTACGAGCAGTACGTC. Protein sequence: CASSRTVSYEQYV.

The rearrangement joins TRBV2 to TRBJ2-2; tentative D call: TRBD2 (6 bases). This CDR3 has 13 amino acids. Trimming removed 7 bases at V and 3 bases at J, with 9 bases between. Germline lookup yields CDR1 SNHLY and CDR2 FYNNEI. CDR3 amino acids: CASIWRDTGELFF. The CDR3 coding sequence is TGTGCCAGCATCTGGAGGGACACCGGGGAGCTGTTTTTT.

The V gene is TRBV3-1 (or the pseudogene TRBV3-2), the J gene TRBJ1-4; D is ambiguous. V gave up 1 base and J gave up 5 bases, with 8 bases separating them. The CDR3 contains 14 residues. In germline, CDR1 is LGHDT, CDR2 YNNKEL (reference sequence). CDR3 residues: CASSQVSGNEKLFF. The CDR3 DNA reads TGTGCCAGCAGCCAAGTTTCGGGGAATGAAAAACTGTTTTTT.

This clone is a singleton in its sample. The chain joins TRBV29-1 to TRBJ1-1, with D possibly matching TRBD1 (6 bases). Germline V gives CDR1 SQVTM, CDR2 ANQGSEA. Trimming removed 6 bases at V and 0 bases at J, with 14 bases between. The CDR3 runs to 14 residues. CDR3 DNA sequence: TGCAGCGTCTCCCGGGGGGGCATGAACACTGAAGCTTTCTTT. The encoded protein is CSVSRGGMNTEAFF. The whole variable domain, remainder taken from reference TRBV29-1 and TRBJ1-1, is SAVISQKPSRDICQRGTSLTIQCQVDSQVTMMFWYRQQPGQSLTLIATANQGSEATYESGFVIDKFPISRPNLTFSTLTVSNMSPEDSSIYLCSVSRGGMNTEAFFGQGTRLTVV.

This clone has just a few counts. The genes are TRBV12-3 or TRBV12-4 and TRBJ2-1, with TRBD2 as a possible D gene (5 bases). The CDR3 contains 12 residues. The V end was cut by 6 bases, the J end by 8 bases, with 11 bases between. CDR3: CASRNRGDEQFF. CDR3 nucleotides: TGTGCCAGCAGGAACCGGGGAGATGAGCAGTTCTTC.

This chain connects TRBV3-1 (or the pseudogene TRBV3-2) to TRBJ2-3; 12 bases fit TRBD2. Trimming removed 4 bases from V and 1 base from J; junction bases left unmatched: 0. The CDR3 spans 15 residues. Germline values: CDR1 LGHDT, CDR2 YNNKEL (reference sequence). The CDR3 DNA reads as TGTGCCAGCAGCCGACTAGCGGGAGGCACAGATACGCAGTATTTT. Translated, it gives CASSRLAGGTDTQYF.

There are a few counts of this clone. V is TRBV21-1 and J is TRBJ1-2. TRBV21-1 is deemed a pseudogene. This CDR3 is built from 17 residues. The CDR3 here is CASSFYAREEGNYGYTF. The CDR3 DNA reads TGTGCCAGCAGCTTCTACGCGAGGGAGGAGGGGAACTATGGCTACACCTTC.

V gene TRBV6-5 combines with J gene TRBJ2-7, with D perhaps matching TRBD2 (6 bases). The CDR3 has 16 amino acids. Trimming removed 0 bases from V and 2 bases from J, with 14 bases in between. Germline V gives CDR1 MNHEY, CDR2 SVGAGI. The CDR3 loop is CASSYSLARMPYEQYV. In DNA form, the CDR3 reads TGTGCCAGCAGTTACTCACTAGCTCGCATGCCCTACGAGCAGTACGTC.

The chain couples TRBV30 to TRBJ1-2; D unclear. V lost 3 bases and J lost 3, with 11 bases in between. CDR1 is GTSNPN and CDR2 is SVGIG in the germline V gene (reference sequence). This CDR3 region has 13 residues. Written as DNA, the CDR3 is TGTGCCTGGAGAGTCCATCGGGACTATGGCTACACCTTC. Its protein is CAWRVHRDYGYTF. The complete variable domain, with remaining parts taken from reference TRBV30 and TRBJ1-2, reads SQTIHQWPATLVQPVGSPLSLECTVEGTSNPNLYWYRQAAGRGLQLLFYSVGIGQISSEVPQNLSASRPQDRQFILSSKKLLLSDSGFYLCAWRVHRDYGYTFGSGTRLTVV.

The V gene is TRBV6-1, the J gene TRBJ1-2; no reliable D call. Trimming removed 2 bases from V and 4 bases from J, with 14 bases in between. Germline V gives CDR1 MNHNS, CDR2 SASEGT. The CDR3 covers 15 residues. CDR3 region: CASSETVGSRYGYTF. CDR3 bases: TGTGCCAGCAGTGAAACAGTCGGCAGCCGCTATGGCTACACCTTC.

The rearrangement links TRBV19 to TRBJ2-5; D ambiguous. Germline values: CDR1 LNHDA, CDR2 SQIVND (reference sequence). The CDR3 length is 13 residues. Trimming pared 4 bases from V and 0 bases from J, leaving 6 bases between. CDR3 sequence: CASSTQYQETQYF. In DNA form, the CDR3 reads TGTGCCAGTAGTACCCAGTACCAAGAGACCCAGTACTTC.

V is TRBV28 and J is TRBJ2-7; D gene uncertain. Germline V gene lookup returns CDR1 MDHEN and CDR2 SYDVKM. The CDR3 is made up of 13 amino acids. V lost 3 bases, J lost 2 bases, and 8 bases lay in between. CDR3 in DNA: TGTGCCAGCAGTTTTGGCCGGGCCTACGAGCAGTACTTC. Translated, it gives CASSFGRAYEQYF.

The chain is built from TRBV7-2 and TRBJ1-1; TRBD1 aligns across 8 bases. This CDR3 is 16 amino acids long. The V segment lost 3 bases and the J segment 4 bases; nucleotides outside the gene matches: 10. Germline CDR1 SGHTA, CDR2 FQGNSA. The CDR3 loop reads CASSLGTGLARTEAFF. DNA for the CDR3: TGTGCCAGCAGCTTGGGGACAGGCCTGGCTCGCACTGAAGCTTTCTTT.

The chain uses TRBV27 and TRBJ2-1; a possible D gene is TRBD2 (5 bases). The CDR3 contains 14 residues. CDR1 and CDR2 (germline): MNHEY, SMNVEV (reference sequence). Deletions cut 5 bases from V and 4 bases from J, with 12 bases between. Here the CDR3 reads CASSPRERYNEQFF. CDR3 nucleotide sequence: TGTGCCAGCAGTCCGAGGGAGAGATACAATGAGCAGTTCTTC.

The rearrangement joins TRBV29-1 to TRBJ1-5; D call uncertain. The V gene lost 7 bases and the J gene lost 4 bases, with 11 bases spanning the gap. CDR1 and CDR2 (germline): SQVTM, ANQGSEA. This CDR3 spans 12 amino acids. The CDR3 DNA reads as TGCAGCGCAGGACGGGAGAATCAGCCCCAGCATTTT. As protein: CSAGRENQPQHF. Looking up the rest from reference TRBV29-1 and TRBJ1-5 gives the full variable domain: SAVISQKPSRDICQRGTSLTIQCQVDSQVTMMFWYRQQPGQSLTLIATANQGSEATYESGFVIDKFPISRPNLTFSTLTVSNMSPEDSSIYLCSAGRENQPQHFGDGTRLSIL.